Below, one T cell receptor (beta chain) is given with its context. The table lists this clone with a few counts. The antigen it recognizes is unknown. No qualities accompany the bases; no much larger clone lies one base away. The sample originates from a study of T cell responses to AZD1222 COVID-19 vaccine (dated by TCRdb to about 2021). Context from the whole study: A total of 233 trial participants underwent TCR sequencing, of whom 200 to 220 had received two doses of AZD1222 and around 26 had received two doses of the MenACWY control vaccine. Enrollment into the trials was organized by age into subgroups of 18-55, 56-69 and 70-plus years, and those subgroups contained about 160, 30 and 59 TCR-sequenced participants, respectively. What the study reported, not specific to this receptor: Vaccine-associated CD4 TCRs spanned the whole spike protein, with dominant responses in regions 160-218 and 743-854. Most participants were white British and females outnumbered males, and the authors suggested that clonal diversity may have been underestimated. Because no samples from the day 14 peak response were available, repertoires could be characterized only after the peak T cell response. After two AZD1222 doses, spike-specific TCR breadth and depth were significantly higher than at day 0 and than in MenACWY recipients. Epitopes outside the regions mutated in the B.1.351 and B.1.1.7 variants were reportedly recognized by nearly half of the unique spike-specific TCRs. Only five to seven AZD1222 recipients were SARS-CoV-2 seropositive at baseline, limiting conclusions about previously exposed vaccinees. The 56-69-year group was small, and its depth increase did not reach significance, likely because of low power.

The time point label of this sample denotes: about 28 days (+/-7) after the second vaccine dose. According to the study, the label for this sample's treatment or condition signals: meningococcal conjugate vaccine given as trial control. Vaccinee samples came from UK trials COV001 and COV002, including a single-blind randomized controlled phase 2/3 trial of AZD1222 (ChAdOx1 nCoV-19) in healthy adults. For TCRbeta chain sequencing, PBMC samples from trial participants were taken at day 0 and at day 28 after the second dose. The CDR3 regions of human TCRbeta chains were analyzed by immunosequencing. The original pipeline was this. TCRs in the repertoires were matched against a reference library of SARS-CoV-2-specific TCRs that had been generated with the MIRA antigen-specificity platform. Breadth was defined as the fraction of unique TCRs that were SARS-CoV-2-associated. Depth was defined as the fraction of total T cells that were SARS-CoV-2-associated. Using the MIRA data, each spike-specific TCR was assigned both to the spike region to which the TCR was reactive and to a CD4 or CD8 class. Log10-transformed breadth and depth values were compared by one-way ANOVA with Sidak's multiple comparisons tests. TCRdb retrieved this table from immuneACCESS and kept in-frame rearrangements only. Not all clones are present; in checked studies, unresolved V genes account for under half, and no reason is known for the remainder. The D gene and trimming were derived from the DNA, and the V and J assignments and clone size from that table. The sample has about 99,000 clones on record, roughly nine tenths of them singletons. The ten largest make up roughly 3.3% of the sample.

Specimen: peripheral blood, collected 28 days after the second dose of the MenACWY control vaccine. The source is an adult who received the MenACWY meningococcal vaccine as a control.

CDR3 region: CASSPRTGGIPGELFF. The DNA is TGTGCCAGCAGTCCGCGGACAGGGGGGATACCCGGGGAGCTGTTTTTT. The sequence links TRBV6-6 to TRBJ2-2; TRBD1 agrees with 10 junctional bases. Its CDR3 holds 16 amino acids, cysteine through phenylalanine. The only DNA kept is the CDR3, 48 bases in frame from the first base. For CDR1 and CDR2, the germline V gene (reference sequence) lists MNHNY and SVGAGI. Compared with germline, V lacks 5 bases and J lacks 6 bases; bases without a gene match: 9.